The 4 T cell receptor beta chains given below trace back to one sample, sequenced in a study of blood T cells in healthy people across ages. The authors ran a second PCR of roughly 6 to 11 cycles using a sample-barcoded 5' primer and a J-beta primer mix. TCRdb used MiXCR to reprocess the 5' RACE reads, holding one entry per CDR3 protein. This table holds roughly 1.9 million distinct CDR3 sequences, 30% to 40% found once. The sample was blood. These receptor sequences come from a human donor in good health.

The rearrangement uses TRBV20-1 and TRBJ2-1; 8 bases line up with TRBD2. V shed 1 base and J 6 bases; nucleotides not matched to a gene: 8. Germline V gene data show CDR1 as DFQATT and CDR2 as SNEGSKA (reference sequence). The CDR3 is 15 residues long. CDR3 region: CSARAPGLVGNEQFF. The CDR3 DNA reads as TGCAGTGCTAGAGCCCCGGGACTAGTTGGCAATGAGCAGTTCTTC.

This chain joins TRBV13 and TRBJ2-3; 12 bases fit TRBD2. The CDR3 has 21 amino acids. CDR1 is PRHDT and CDR2 is FYEKMQ in the germline V gene (reference sequence). The V and J ends lost 1 base and 8 bases, in that order; junction bases with no gene match: 22. The CDR3 sequence is CASSLETGASGGGHSRPTQYF. The CDR3 nucleotides are TGTGCCAGCAGCTTAGAGACCGGTGCTAGCGGGGGGGGCCACTCCAGGCCTACGCAGTATTTT.

This clonotype was picked up one time. The CDR3 DNA is TGTGCCAGTATACGGACGGCAGGGTACGGCCACACCTTC. This sequence encodes CASIRTAGYGHTF. The chain employs TRBV19 and TRBJ1-2; a possible D gene is TRBD1 (5 bases). The CDR3 is 13 residues long. The germline V and J ends were trimmed by 7 bases and 12 bases, with 21 bases remaining between them. Germline V gene sequence: CDR1 LNHDA, CDR2 SQIVND (reference sequence).

As DNA, the CDR3 is TGTGCCAGCAGTTATGGCAGGACCAACGAGCAGTACTTC. This sequence encodes CASSYGRTNEQYF. This chain connects TRBV6-6 to TRBJ2-5; D is ambiguous. The J call could be wrong; TRBJ2-7 is a better fit for the DNA end. Germline CDR1 MNHNY, CDR2 SVGAGI (reference sequence). This CDR3 has 13 residues.